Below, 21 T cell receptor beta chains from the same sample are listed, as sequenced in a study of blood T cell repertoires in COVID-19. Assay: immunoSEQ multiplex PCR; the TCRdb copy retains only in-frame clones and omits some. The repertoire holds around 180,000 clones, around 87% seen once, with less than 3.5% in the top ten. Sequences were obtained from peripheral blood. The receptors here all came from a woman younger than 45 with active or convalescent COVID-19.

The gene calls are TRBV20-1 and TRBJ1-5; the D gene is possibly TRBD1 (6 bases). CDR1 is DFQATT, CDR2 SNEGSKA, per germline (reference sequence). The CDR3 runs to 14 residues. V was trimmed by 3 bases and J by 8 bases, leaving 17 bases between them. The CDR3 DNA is TGCAGTGCTAGTATGGGGGCGCTCCTGGAGCCCCAGCATTTT. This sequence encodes CSASMGALLEPQHF.

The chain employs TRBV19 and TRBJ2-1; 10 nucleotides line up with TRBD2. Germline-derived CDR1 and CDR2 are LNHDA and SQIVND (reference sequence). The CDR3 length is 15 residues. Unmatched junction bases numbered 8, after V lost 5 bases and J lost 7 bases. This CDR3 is CASSEAGGPWNEQFF. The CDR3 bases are TGTGCCAGTAGTGAAGCGGGAGGGCCGTGGAATGAGCAGTTCTTC.

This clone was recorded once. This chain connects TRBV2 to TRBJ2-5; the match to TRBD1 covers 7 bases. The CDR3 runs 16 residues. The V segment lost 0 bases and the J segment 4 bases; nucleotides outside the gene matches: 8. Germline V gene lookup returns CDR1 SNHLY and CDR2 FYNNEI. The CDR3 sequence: CASSEAPGQNRETQYF. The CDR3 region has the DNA TGTGCCAGCAGTGAAGCTCCGGGACAGAATCGAGAGACCCAGTACTTC.

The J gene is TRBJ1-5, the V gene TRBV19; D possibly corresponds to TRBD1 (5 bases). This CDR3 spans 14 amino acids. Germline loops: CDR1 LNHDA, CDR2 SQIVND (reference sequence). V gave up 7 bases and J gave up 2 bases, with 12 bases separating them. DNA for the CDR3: TGTGCCAGTATGGAGGGGACGGGCAATCAGCCCCAGCATTTT. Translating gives CASMEGTGNQPQHF.

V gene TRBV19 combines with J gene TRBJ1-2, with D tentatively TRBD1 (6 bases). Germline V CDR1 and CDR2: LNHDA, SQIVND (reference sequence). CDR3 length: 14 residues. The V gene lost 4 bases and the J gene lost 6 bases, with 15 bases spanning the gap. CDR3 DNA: TGTGCCAGTAGTAGGGGGGGCTCATCTAATGGCTACACCTTC. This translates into CASSRGGSSNGYTF.

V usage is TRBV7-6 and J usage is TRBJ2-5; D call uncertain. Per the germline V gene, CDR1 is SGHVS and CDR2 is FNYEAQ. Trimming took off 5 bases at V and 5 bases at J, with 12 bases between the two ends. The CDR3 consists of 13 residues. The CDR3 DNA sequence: TGTGCCAGCAGCCCGTTGGGCCGGGAGACCCAGTACTTC. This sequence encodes CASSPLGRETQYF.

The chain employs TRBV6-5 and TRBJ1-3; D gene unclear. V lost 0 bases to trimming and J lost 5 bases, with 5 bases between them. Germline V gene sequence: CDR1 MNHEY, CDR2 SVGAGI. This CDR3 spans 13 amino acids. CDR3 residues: CASSYSPRNTIYF. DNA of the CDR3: TGTGCCAGCAGTTACTCCCCCAGAAACACCATATATTTT.

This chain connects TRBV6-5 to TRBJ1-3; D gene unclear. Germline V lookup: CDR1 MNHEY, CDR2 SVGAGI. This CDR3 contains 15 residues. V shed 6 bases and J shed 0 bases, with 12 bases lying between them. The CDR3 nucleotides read TGTGCCAGCAGCCGAGGCACATTCTCTGGAAACACCATATATTTT. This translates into CASSRGTFSGNTIYF.

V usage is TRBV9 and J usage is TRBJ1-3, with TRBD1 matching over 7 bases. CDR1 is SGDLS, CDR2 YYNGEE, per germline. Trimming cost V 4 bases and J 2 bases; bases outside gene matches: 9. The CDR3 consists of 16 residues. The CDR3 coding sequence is TGTGCCAGCAGCTTCGTGACAGGGAATGCTGGAAACACCATATATTTT. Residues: CASSFVTGNAGNTIYF.

CDR3 region: CASSQGGQGAYIQYF. The CDR3 coding sequence is TGTGCCAGCAGCCAAGGGGGACAGGGGGCGTACATTCAGTACTTC. The chain uses TRBV3-1 (or the pseudogene TRBV3-2) and TRBJ2-4; 12 bases map to TRBD1. The CDR3 sequence is 15 residues long. Losses at the gene ends were 1 base for V and 8 bases for J; bases not matched to a gene: 3. The germline CDR1 and CDR2 sequences are LGHDT and YNNKEL (reference sequence).

As DNA, the CDR3 is TGCGCCAGCAGCTTTGGGACAGGGGGCTCCTACGAGCAGTACTTC. Its protein product is CASSFGTGGSYEQYF. The genes are TRBV5-1 and TRBJ2-7, with 11 positions matching TRBD1. CDR3 length equals 15 residues. The V and J ends lost 2 bases and 0 bases, in that order; junction bases with no gene match: 1. Germline CDR1 and CDR2: SGHRS and YFSETQ.

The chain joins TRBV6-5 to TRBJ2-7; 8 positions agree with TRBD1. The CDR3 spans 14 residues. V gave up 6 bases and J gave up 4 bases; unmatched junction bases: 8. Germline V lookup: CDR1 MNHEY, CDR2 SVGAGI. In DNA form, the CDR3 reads TGTGCCAGCAGGCACGCCGGACAGGGATACGAGCAGTACTTC. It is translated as CASRHAGQGYEQYF.

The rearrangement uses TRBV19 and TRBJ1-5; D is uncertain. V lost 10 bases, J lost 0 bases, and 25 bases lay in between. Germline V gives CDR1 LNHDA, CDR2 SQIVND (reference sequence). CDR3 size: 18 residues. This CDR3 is CATKPGITFGYSNQPQHF. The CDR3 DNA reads TGTGCCACCAAGCCGGGGATAACGTTCGGTTATAGCAATCAGCCCCAGCATTTT.

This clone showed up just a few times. The CDR3 bases are TGTGCCAGCAGCTTAGATCGGAACACCGGGGAGCTGTTTTTT. Translation: CASSLDRNTGELFF. The V and J genes are TRBV7-2 and TRBJ2-2; D is ambiguous. Trimming shortened V by 1 base and J by 1 base, and 4 bases separated the two germline ends. The CDR3 contains 14 residues. Germline V gene data show CDR1 as SGHTA and CDR2 as FQGNSA.

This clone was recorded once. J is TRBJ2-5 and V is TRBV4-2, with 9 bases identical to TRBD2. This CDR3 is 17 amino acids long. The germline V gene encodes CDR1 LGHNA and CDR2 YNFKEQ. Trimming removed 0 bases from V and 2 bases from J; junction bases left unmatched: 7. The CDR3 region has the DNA TGTGCCAGCAGCCAAGACTTAGCGGGGGCCTCTCAAGAGACCCAGTACTTC. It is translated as CASSQDLAGASQETQYF.

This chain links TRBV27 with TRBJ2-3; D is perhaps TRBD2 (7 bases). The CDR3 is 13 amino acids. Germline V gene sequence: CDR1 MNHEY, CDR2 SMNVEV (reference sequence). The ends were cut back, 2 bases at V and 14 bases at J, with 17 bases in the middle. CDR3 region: CASSLAGAPSAYF. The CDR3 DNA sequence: TGTGCCAGCAGTTTAGCGGGGGCCCCCTCGGCGTATTTT.

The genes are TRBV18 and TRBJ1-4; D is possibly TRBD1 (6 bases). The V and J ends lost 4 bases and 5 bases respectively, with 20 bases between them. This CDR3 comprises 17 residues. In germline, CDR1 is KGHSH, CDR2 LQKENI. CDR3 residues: CASSLIGTFRKNEKLFF. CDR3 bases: TGTGCCAGCTCACTGATCGGGACATTCAGGAAAAATGAAAAACTGTTTTTT.

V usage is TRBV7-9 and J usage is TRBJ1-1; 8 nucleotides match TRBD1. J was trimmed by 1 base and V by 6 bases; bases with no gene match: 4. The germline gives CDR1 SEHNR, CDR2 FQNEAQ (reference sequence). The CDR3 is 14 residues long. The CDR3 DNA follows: TGTGCCAGCAGACCGGGACAGGAGAACACTGAAGCTTTCTTT. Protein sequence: CASRPGQENTEAFF.

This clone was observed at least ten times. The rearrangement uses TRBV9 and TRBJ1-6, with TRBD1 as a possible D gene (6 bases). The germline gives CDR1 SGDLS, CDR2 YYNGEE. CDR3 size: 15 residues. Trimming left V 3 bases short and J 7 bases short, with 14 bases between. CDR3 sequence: CASSASTGRNSPLHF. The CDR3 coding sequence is TGTGCCAGCAGCGCTTCGACAGGTCGGAATTCACCCCTCCACTTT.

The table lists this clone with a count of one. In DNA form, the CDR3 reads TGTGCCAGTAGCCAATATGGACAGGGAATTTACTTC. Translated: CASSQYGQGIYF. This chain links TRBV19 with TRBJ2-7, with 8 bases matching TRBD1. This CDR3 has 12 residues. Germline CDR1 and CDR2: LNHDA and SQIVND (reference sequence). Unmatched junction bases numbered 11, after V lost 6 bases and J lost 13 bases.

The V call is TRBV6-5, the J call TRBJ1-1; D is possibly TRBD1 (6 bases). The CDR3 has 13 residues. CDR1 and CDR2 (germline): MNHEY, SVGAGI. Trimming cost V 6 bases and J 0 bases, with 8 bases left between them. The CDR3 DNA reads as TGTGCCAGCAGGAGGACAGTGAACACTGAAGCTTTCTTT. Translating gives CASRRTVNTEAFF.